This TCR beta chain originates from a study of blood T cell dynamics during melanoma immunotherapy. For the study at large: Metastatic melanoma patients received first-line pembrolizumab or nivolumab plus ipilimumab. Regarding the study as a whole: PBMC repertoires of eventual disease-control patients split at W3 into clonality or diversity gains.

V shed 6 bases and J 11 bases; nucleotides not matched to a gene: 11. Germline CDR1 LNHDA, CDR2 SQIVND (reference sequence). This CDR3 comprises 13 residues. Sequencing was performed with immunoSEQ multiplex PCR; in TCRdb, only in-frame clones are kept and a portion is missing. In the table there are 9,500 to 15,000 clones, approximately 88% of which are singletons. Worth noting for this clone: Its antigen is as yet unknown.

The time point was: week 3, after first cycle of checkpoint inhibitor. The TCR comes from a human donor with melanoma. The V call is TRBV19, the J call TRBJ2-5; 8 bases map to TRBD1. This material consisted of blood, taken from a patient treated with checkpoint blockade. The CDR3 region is CASRDSQGAEQYF. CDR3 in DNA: TGTGCCAGTAGAGATTCTCAGGGGGCTGAGCAGTACTTC.